This TCR beta chain was sequenced for a study of blood T cell repertoires in COVID-19. Across the whole study: Sites in the United States, Italy and Spain provided acute and convalescent COVID-19 samples. The cDNA or gDNA used as material had been derived from T cells, B-cell-depleted T cells, or PBMCs.

A Seattle source enrolled patients during active infection and followed them longitudinally. The CDR3 consists of 18 residues. The germline V gene has CDR1 LNHNV and CDR2 YYDKDF (reference sequence). Deletions cut 1 base from V and 0 bases from J, with 18 bases between. Per the original data handling: It was from reference gene primer amplification that nucleated cell counts were estimated. Data came from immunoSEQ multiplex PCR; TCRdb stores just in-frame clones and leaves some out. The V and J calls and clone size come from that table; D and trimming were worked out from the DNA. The data show more than 95,000 clones, with about four fifths seen just once and about 18% held by the top ten.

The chain has TRBV15 and TRBJ1-2; D not resolved. The sample was peripheral blood. This receptor was obtained from a man aged 30 to 45 with COVID-19, enrolled during active disease. The CDR3: CATSRASSSRSANYGYTF. Written as DNA, the CDR3 is TGTGCCACCAGCAGAGCTAGCTCAAGCAGGTCAGCTAACTATGGCTACACCTTC.